What follows describes a single TCR beta chain. The antigen it binds to is not known. It has no much larger one-base neighbor in the sample; base qualities were not kept. V loses 3 bases at its end and J loses 2 bases; junction bases beyond the gene matches: 5. The CDR3, from cysteine to phenylalanine, totals 15 residues. The CDR3 DNA has 45 bases and is translated from base 1. CDR1 and CDR2 are drawn from the germline V gene (reference sequence): GTSNPN, SVGIG. This record comes from a study of T cell changes during pregnancy in multiple sclerosis (dated by TCRdb to about 2019). For context, the study as a whole: Changes in the T cell repertoire over the course of pregnancy were examined in this study in women with multiple sclerosis.

Library preparation was by the immunoSEQ multiplex PCR assay. As stored in TCRdb, this immuneACCESS dataset retains in-frame rearrangements with V and J assigned. A fraction of the clones does not appear; measured against another copy, unresolved V genes explain less than half of the discrepancy, and the remainder lacks a known reason. The sample yields roughly 46,000 clones; just under 95% were counted once. 3% to 4% of the sample goes to the ten largest clones. The sequenced sample was CD8+ T cells from peripheral blood mononuclear cells, obtained after pregnancy. The TCR comes from a female donor with multiple sclerosis, enrolled in a pregnancy study. The sequence is built from TRBV30 and TRBJ2-2, with 8 bases aligning to TRBD2. The CDR3 region: CAWRFSGVNTGELFF. DNA sequence: TGTGCCTGGAGATTTAGCGGGGTTAACACCGGGGAGCTGTTTTTT.